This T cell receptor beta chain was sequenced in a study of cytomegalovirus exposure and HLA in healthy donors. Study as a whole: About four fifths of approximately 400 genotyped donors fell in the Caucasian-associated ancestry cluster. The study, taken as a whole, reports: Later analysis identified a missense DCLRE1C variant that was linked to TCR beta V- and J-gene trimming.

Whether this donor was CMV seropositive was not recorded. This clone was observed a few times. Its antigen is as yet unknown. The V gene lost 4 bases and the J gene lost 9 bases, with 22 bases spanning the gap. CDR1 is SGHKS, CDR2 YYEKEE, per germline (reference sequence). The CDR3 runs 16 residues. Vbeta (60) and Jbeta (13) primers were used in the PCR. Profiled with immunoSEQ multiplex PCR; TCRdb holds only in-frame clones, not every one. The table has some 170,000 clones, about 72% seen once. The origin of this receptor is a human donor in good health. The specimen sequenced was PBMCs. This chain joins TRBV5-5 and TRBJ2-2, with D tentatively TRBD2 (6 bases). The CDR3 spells CASSPRPLGGARELFF. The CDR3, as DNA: TGTGCCAGCAGCCCCAGACCCTTGGGGGGTGCCCGGGAGCTGTTTTTT.